Detailed here is one TCR beta chain. The antigen is undetermined. From around 11 ml of fresh peripheral blood, PBMCs were isolated. These data belong to a study of T cells in Graves' hyperthyroidism and ophthalmopathy. Losses at the gene ends were 6 bases for V and 2 bases for J; bases not matched to a gene: 11. Per germline, CDR1 DFQATT and CDR2 SNEGSKA (reference sequence). This CDR3 comprises 15 residues. Overall study results and limits: Most thyroid clonotypes that were expanded above 0.001 also turned up in blood.

Amplification of TCR beta CDR3 regions was performed using RNA transcripts as template. Primed by the HTBI set, a first-round RT-PCR was run on the TCR CDR3. Using its own MiXCR run on the multiplex PCR reads, TCRdb lists one record per CDR3 protein. This sample yields under 400,000 distinct CDR3 sequences, of which roughly 25% are seen a single time; roughly 70% belongs to the top ten. The rearrangement links TRBV20-1 to TRBJ2-3; 7 bases fit TRBD2. The sample taken for sequencing was blood. The source of this sequence is a man aged 50-59 years with Graves' hyperthyroidism. In DNA form, the CDR3 reads TGCAGTGCCAGCTCGCGGGAGCGCAACACAGATACGCAGTATTTT. Amino acid sequence: CSASSRERNTDTQYF.